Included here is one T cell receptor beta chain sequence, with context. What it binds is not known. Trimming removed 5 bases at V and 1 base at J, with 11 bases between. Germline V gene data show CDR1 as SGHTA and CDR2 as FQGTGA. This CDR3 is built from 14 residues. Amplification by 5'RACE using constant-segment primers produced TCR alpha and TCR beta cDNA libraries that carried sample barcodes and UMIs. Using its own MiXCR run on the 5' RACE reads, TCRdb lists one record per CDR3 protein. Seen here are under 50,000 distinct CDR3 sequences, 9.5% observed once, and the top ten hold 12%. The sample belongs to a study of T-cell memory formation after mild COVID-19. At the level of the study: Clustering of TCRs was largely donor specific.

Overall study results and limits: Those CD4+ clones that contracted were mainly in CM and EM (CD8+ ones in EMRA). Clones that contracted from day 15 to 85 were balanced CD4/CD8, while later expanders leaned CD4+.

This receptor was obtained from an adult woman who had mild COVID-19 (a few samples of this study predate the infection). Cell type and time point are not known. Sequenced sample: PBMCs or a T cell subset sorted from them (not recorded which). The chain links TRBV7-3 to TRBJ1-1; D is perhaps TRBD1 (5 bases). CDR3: CASSERGSNTEAFF. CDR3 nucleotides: TGTGCCAGCAGCGAGAGGGGATCGAACACTGAAGCTTTCTTT.